This T cell receptor beta chain is drawn from a study of blood T cell repertoires in COVID-19 (TCRdb year 2020). For the study in its entirety: Samples covering the acute and convalescent phases of COVID-19 were provided by collaborators in the United States, Italy and Spain. The prospective study material was composed of cDNA or gDNA derived from T cells, B-cell-depleted T cells, or PBMCs. Deeply sampled blood TCRbeta repertoires from subjects exposed to, actively infected with, or recovered from COVID-19 were included in the dataset. The repertoires were released in a freely available public database meant as a resource for research on the immune response to SARS-CoV-2. The samples were drawn from the first 160 participants of the ongoing ImmuneRACE study and from 950 to 1,500 subjects provided by 6 global collaborators. A de-identified subject ID, COVID-19 status, age in years and sex were almost always included in the sample metadata. Where HLA class I and class II types were available, the types were taken from metadata supplied by the sample provider, not from assay-based typing.

The germline V gene gives CDR1 as MNHEY and CDR2 as SVGAGI. V is pruned by 4 bases and J by 6 bases, leaving 6 bases of the junction without a gene match. Its CDR3 holds 16 amino acids, cysteine through phenylalanine. Only the CDR3 portion is preserved as DNA: 48 bases, with reading frame beginning at the first base. TCRbeta CDR3 regions were amplified from genomic DNA using the immunoSEQ Assay, a bias-controlled multiplex PCR. Per the source publication's procedure: Within the assay, amplification of reference gene primers was used to estimate how many nucleated cells each sample contained. To quantify the absolute abundance of each unique TCRbeta CDR3 rearrangement, sequence reads were collapsed and filtered. Productive Simpson clonality was computed per sample as the square root of Simpson's diversity index over productive rearrangements. TCRdb limited this immuneACCESS table to in-frame rearrangements with V and J called. A share of clones is missing; checked studies link under half to unresolved V genes, and the rest is unexplained. V and J calls and clone size are copied from that table; D and trimming were computed from the DNA. This sample is represented by 30,000 to 40,000 clones; roughly 87% of them were singletons. Together, the top ten hold around 1.8% of the sample.

For this clone: This receptor's antigen is unknown. No base-level quality is on record; no much larger clone is a single base apart.

Collaborating institutions collected whole blood in K2EDTA tubes following their own protocols. For TCRbeta analysis, collaborators shipped samples as frozen whole blood, isolated PBMCs, or DNA extracted from either of those sample types. What the study reported, not specific to this receptor: The amount of clinical and demographic metadata varied by source and participant and was provided uncurated.

The sequence came from a man in his fifties or sixties with active or convalescent COVID-19. The sample was peripheral blood. This sequence uses TRBV6-5 and TRBJ1-6, with 10 bases in between that match TRBD1. The CDR3 sequence is CASSLRGDRGNSPLHF. The nucleotide sequence reads as follows: TGTGCCAGCAGTTTAAGGGGGGACAGGGGTAATTCACCCCTCCACTTT.